The present T cell receptor (beta chain) was sequenced within a study of CD8+ T cells in alopecia areata. About the study: Among treated patients, oral tofacitinib was administered at 5 to 10 mg twice daily.

Treatment described: oral pan-JAK inhibitor, 5-10 mg twice daily. Sorting of PBMCs yielded the CD4+ and CD8+ T cells. Extraction and reverse transcription of RNA yielded cDNA as the sequencing template. The protocol was immunoSEQ multiplex PCR, while the TCRdb copy is restricted to in-frame clones and leaves out a portion. The data show more than 200,000 clones, 40% to 45% seen once. Germline values: CDR1 SGHDT, CDR2 YYEEEE. CDR3 size: 15 residues. V was pared by 2 bases and J by 1 base, with 12 bases between. Sequencing used CD4+ T cells sorted from blood, obtained at roughly week 36, from a patient treated with tofacitinib. The gene calls are TRBV5-6 and TRBJ1-2; D gene uncertain. The sequence was collected from a human donor with alopecia areata. DNA of the CDR3: TGTGCCAGCAGCTTACCCGGGTGGAGTAACTATGGCTACACCTTC. It is translated as CASSLPGWSNYGYTF.